This note documents a single T cell receptor beta chain sequence. What it binds is not known. It was RNA transcripts that yielded the amplified TCR beta CDR3 regions. The HTBI primer set drove a first-round RT-PCR of the TCR CDR3. Each CDR3 protein is one row after TCRdb ran MiXCR on the multiplex PCR reads. In the table there are over 450,000 distinct CDR3 sequences, about a sixth of which are singletons. This entry is derived from a study of T cells in Graves' hyperthyroidism and ophthalmopathy. Study summary: Sampling of peripheral blood happened at initial diagnosis, prior to any treatment.

Each diagnosis was grounded in clinical symptoms, serum thyroxine and TRAb, thyroid ultrasound, and orbital computed tomography. Study conclusions and caveats: Progression to ophthalmopathy was predicted a median of roughly 6.5 months early. The blood repertoire included most of the expanded thyroid clonotypes above 0.001.

This CDR3 has 14 amino acids. V lost 0 bases and J lost 8, with 16 bases in between. CDR1 and CDR2 (germline): DFQATT, SNEGSKA (reference sequence). This sequence was found in a woman between 18 and 30 years old with Graves' ophthalmopathy. This chain connects TRBV20-1 to TRBJ1-2; D is perhaps TRBD1 (6 bases). Specimen: blood. The DNA of the CDR3 is TGCAGTGCTAGAGACCCTGATACAGGGTTCGGCTACACCTTC. Translating gives CSARDPDTGFGYTF.